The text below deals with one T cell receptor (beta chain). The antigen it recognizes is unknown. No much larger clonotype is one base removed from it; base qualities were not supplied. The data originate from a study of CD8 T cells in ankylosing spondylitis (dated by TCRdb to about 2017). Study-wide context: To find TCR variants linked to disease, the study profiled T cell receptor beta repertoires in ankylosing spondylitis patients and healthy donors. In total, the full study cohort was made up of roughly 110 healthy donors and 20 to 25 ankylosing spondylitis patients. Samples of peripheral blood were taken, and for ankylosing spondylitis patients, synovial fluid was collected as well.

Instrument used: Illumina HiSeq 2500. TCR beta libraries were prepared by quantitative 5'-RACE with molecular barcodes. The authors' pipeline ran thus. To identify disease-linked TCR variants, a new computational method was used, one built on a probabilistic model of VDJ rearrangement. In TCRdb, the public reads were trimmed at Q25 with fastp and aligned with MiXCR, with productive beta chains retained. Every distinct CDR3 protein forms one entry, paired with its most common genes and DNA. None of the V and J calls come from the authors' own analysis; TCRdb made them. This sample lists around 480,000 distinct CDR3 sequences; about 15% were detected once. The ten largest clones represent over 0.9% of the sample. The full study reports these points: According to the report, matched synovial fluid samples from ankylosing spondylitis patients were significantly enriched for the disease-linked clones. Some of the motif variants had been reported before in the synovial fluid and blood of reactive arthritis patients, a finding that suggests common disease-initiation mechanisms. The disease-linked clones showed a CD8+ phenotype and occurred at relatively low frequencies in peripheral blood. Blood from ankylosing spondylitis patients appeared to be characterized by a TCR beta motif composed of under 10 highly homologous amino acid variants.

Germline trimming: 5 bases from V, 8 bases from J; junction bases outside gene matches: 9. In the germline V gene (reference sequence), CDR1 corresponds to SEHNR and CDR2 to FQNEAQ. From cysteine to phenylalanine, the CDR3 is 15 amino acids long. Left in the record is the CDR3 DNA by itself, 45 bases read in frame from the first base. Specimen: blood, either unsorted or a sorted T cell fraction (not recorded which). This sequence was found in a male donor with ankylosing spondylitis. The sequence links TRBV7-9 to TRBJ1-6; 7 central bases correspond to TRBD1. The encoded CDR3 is CASSLRQGLDSPLHF. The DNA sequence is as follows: TGTGCCAGCAGCCTCCGACAGGGTCTAGATTCACCCCTCCACTTT.